The clone carrying this T cell receptor beta chain was seen a handful of times. This specimen comes from a study of T cells in Graves' hyperthyroidism and ophthalmopathy. This CDR3 is 20 amino acids long. Trimming removed 5 bases from V and 7 bases from J; junction bases left unmatched: 19. Germline CDR1 reads SEHNR; CDR2 reads FQNEAQ (reference sequence). RNA transcripts were the template for amplifying TCR beta CDR3 regions. With the HTBI primer set, the TCR CDR3 went through a first round of RT-PCR. MiXCR was run by TCRdb on the multiplex PCR reads, yielding one entry per CDR3 protein. The table lists around 700,000 distinct CDR3 sequences, roughly a sixth of them singletons.

This receptor was taken from a woman between 45 and 60 years old with Graves' hyperthyroidism that later progressed to Graves' ophthalmopathy. The V and J genes are TRBV7-9 and TRBJ2-1, with 14 bases that match TRBD2. Sequences were obtained from blood. DNA for the CDR3: TGTGCCAGCAGCCCTATAGGGACTAGCGGGGGCCCCCCCGGGGGTAATGAGCAGTTCTTC. Its translation: CASSPIGTSGGPPGGNEQFF.